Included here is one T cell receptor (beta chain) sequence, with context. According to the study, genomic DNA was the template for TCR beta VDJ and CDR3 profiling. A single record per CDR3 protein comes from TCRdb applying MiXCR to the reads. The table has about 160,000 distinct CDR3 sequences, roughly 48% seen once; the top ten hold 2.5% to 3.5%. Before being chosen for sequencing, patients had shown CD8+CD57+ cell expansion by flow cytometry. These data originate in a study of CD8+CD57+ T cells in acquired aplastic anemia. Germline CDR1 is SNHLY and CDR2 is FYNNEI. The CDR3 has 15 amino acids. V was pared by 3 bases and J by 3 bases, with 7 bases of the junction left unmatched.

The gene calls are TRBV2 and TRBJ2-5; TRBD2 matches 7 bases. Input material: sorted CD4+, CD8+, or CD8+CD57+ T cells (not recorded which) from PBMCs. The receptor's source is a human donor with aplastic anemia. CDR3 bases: TGTGCCAGCAGTGACGCGAGCGGGGAGGAAGAGACCCAGTACTTC. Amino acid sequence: CASSDASGEEETQYF. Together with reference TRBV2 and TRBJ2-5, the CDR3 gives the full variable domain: EPEVTQTPSHQVTQMGQEVILRCVPISNHLYFYWYRQILGQKVEFLVSFYNNEISEKSEIFDDQFSVERPDGSNFTLKIRSTKLEDSAMYFCASSDASGEEETQYFGPGTRLLVL.